This T cell receptor (beta chain) was sequenced for a study of blood T cell repertoires in COVID-19. On the study more broadly: The origin of the acute and convalescent COVID-19 samples was the United States, Italy and Spain. Nucleic acid was either cDNA or gDNA, and it came from T cells, B-cell-depleted T cells, or PBMCs.

Unmatched junction bases numbered 7, after V lost 5 bases and J lost 4 bases. Germline CDR1 and CDR2: LGHDT and YNNKEL (reference sequence). The length of the CDR3 is 15 residues. Authors' analysis steps: Reference gene primers were amplified, and this amplification served to estimate nucleated cell counts. Repertoires were generated with immunoSEQ multiplex PCR, while TCRdb's copy carries only in-frame clones and drops some. D and trimming come from the DNA, and the V and J calls and clone size come from that table. This table holds around 97,000 clones, 70% to 85% found once. The V gene is TRBV3-1 (or the pseudogene TRBV3-2), the J gene TRBJ1-3; 8 bases are a match to TRBD1. Material for sequencing was peripheral blood. The clonotype comes from a man aged 65-85 years with acute or convalescent COVID-19. This chain's CDR3 is CASSTRTGNGNTIYF. The CDR3 nucleotides are TGTGCCAGCAGCACGCGGACAGGGAACGGAAACACCATATATTTT.